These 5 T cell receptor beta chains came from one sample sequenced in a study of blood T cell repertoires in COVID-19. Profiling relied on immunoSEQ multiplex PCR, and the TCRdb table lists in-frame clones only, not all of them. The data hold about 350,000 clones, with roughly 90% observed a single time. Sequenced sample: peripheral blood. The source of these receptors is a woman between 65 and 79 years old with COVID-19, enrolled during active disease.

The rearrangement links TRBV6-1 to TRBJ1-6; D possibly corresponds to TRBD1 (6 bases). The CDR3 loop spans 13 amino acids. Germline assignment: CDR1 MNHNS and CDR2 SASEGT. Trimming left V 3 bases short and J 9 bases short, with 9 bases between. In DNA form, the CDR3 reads TGTGCCAGCAGTGATGTCAGGGGTTCACCCCTCCACTTT. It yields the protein CASSDVRGSPLHF.

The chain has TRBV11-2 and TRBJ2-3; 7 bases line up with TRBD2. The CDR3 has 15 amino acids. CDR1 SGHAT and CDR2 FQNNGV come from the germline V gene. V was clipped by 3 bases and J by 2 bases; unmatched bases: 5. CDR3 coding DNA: TGTGCCAGCAGCTTGGGGGGGGGACCCACAGATACGCAGTATTTT. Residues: CASSLGGGPTDTQYF.

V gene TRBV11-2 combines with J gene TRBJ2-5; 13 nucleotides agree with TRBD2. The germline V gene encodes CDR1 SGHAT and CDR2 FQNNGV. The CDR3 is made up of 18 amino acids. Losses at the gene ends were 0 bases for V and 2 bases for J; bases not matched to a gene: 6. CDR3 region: CASSLDLLAGGKQETQYF. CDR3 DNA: TGTGCCAGCAGCTTAGATCTACTAGCGGGGGGGAAACAAGAGACCCAGTACTTC.

Here the CDR3 DNA reads TGTGCCAGCAGCCAAGAGACAGGGTATAATGGCTACACCTTC. Residues: CASSQETGYNGYTF. The V and J genes are TRBV4-2 and TRBJ1-2; 7 nucleotides align to TRBD1. After removal of 0 bases from V and 6 bases from J, the junction contained 4 bases not matched to a gene. CDR1 and CDR2 (germline): LGHNA, YNFKEQ. The CDR3 extends over 14 amino acids.

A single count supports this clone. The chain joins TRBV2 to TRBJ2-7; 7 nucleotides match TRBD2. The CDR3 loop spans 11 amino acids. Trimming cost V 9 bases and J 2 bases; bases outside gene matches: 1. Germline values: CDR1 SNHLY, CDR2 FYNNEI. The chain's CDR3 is CASTSAYEQYF. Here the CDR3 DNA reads TGTGCCAGTACTAGCGCCTACGAGCAGTACTTC.